This TCR beta chain was sequenced during a study of T cells in Graves' hyperthyroidism and ophthalmopathy. General study findings and limits: Most expanded thyroid clonotypes above 0.001 recurred in blood.

The source material, RNA transcripts, was used to amplify TCR beta CDR3 regions. With the HTBI primer set, the TCR CDR3 went through a first round of RT-PCR. TCRdb analysed the multiplex PCR reads with MiXCR anew, one entry per CDR3 protein. In the table there are 750,000 to 950,000 distinct CDR3 sequences, about two fifths of which are singletons. Those patients with uncontrolled infection, other autoimmune disease, pregnancy or lactation were excluded. Orbital computed tomography and thyroid ultrasound, together with serum TRAb and thyroxine and clinical symptoms, were used for diagnoses. The CDR3 runs to 12 residues. Germline values: CDR1 DFQATT, CDR2 SNEGSKA (reference sequence). A remark on this clonotype: The antigen is undetermined.

This chain links TRBV20-1 with TRBJ2-7, with D maybe TRBD2 (6 bases). This TCR derives from a man aged 18 to 29 with Graves' hyperthyroidism. Sample: blood. Written as DNA, the CDR3 is TGCAGCGTACAATACGCGGGGAGCGAGCAGTACTTC. It is translated as CSVQYAGSEQYF.